The 17 T cell receptor beta chains below all came from one sample that was sequenced in a study of cytomegalovirus exposure and HLA in healthy donors. This table comes from immunoSEQ multiplex PCR, and its TCRdb copy is limited to in-frame clones, with some not included. The sample shows approximately 98,000 clones, 90% to 96% of them seen only once. The sequenced sample consisted of PBMCs. The receptors here all came from a woman aged 18-29 years in good health and CMV-seronegative.

The J gene is TRBJ2-1, the V gene TRBV28; 11 nucleotides align to TRBD2. CDR3 length equals 16 residues. Germline-derived CDR1 and CDR2 are MDHEN and SYDVKM. With V trimmed by 3 bases and J by 5 bases, 6 bases remained unmatched. The DNA for the CDR3 is TGTGCCAGCAGTTTCCGACTAGCGGGGAGACACAATGAGCAGTTCTTC. The encoded protein is CASSFRLAGRHNEQFF.

The chain joins TRBV7-3 to TRBJ2-2; 13 bases map to TRBD2. The V gene end was trimmed by 1 base and the J gene end by 0 bases; junction bases not matched to a gene: 5. This CDR3 contains 19 residues. Germline V gene data show CDR1 as SGHTA and CDR2 as FQGTGA. The CDR3 DNA reads TGTGCCAGCAGCTTAAAATCGACTAGCGGGGGGACGAACACCGGGGAGCTGTTTTTT. Amino acid sequence: CASSLKSTSGGTNTGELFF.

The chain recombines TRBV6-6 with TRBJ1-2; 8 bases map to TRBD1. With 4 bases clipped from V and 4 bases from J, the junction kept 8 bases outside the gene matches. This CDR3 has 15 amino acids. Looked up from germline, CDR1 is MNHNY and CDR2 is SVGAGI (reference sequence). Here the CDR3 reads CASSWGQAVGYGYTF. The CDR3 DNA reads TGTGCCAGCAGTTGGGGACAGGCAGTGGGCTATGGCTACACCTTC.

The chain carries TRBV11-2 and TRBJ2-3, with 10 bases identical to TRBD2. The CDR3 contains 17 residues. Trimming took 5 bases from V and 2 from J; bases not matched to a gene: 10. Germline V gene data show CDR1 as SGHAT and CDR2 as FQNNGV. In DNA form, the CDR3 reads TGTGCCAGCAGCCCGTCGGATAGCGGGGGGATCACAGATACGCAGTATTTT. Its translation is CASSPSDSGGITDTQYF.

The CDR3 DNA follows: TGTGCCAGCAGCCCCGCAGGGTACCAAGAGACCCAGTACTTC. Its translation: CASSPAGYQETQYF. This chain connects TRBV9 to TRBJ2-5, with a weak D call TRBD1 (5 bases). CDR3 length equals 14 residues. The germline CDR1 and CDR2 sequences are SGDLS and YYNGEE. The V gene lost 4 bases and the J gene lost 0 bases, with 10 bases spanning the gap.

This clone is a singleton in its sample. The V call is TRBV28, the J call TRBJ1-2; D call uncertain. V was trimmed by 9 bases and J by 7 bases, leaving 9 bases between them. Germline lookup yields CDR1 MDHEN and CDR2 SYDVKM. The CDR3 consists of 10 residues. The CDR3 bases are TGTGCCAGTTGGCTAGGTGGCTACACCTTC. This codes for CASWLGGYTF.

The chain joins TRBV7-9 to TRBJ2-5; 9 nucleotides align to TRBD1. CDR3 size: 16 residues. Germline CDR1 reads SEHNR; CDR2 reads FQNEAQ (reference sequence). The junction had 9 bases not matched to a gene; V was cut back by 2 bases and J by 5 bases. CDR3 coding DNA: TGTGCCAGCAGCTTACAGGGGGACAGGGACATGGAGACCCAGTACTTC. Amino acid sequence: CASSLQGDRDMETQYF.

This sequence joins TRBV6-6 and TRBJ2-3, with 10 bases matching TRBD2. Germline CDR1 MNHNY, CDR2 SVGAGI (reference sequence). Unmatched junction bases numbered 8, after V lost 6 bases and J lost 2 bases. CDR3 length equals 16 residues. The CDR3 bases are TGTGCCAGCAGATCGGGACTAGCGACCTTCACAGATACGCAGTATTTT. Protein sequence: CASRSGLATFTDTQYF.

In this sample, this clone turned up a few times. V is TRBV30 and J is TRBJ1-4, with 8 positions matching TRBD1. Germline CDR1 reads GTSNPN; CDR2 reads SVGIG (reference sequence). V lost 0 bases, J lost 8 bases, and 2 bases stayed unmatched. CDR3 length: 13 amino acids. The CDR3 is CAWSVQGGEKLFF. In DNA form, the CDR3 reads TGTGCCTGGAGTGTACAGGGGGGCGAAAAACTGTTTTTT.

The chain couples TRBV28 to TRBJ1-5; D is possibly TRBD1 (6 bases). The germline V gene encodes CDR1 MDHEN and CDR2 SYDVKM. The CDR3 consists of 15 residues. Trimming left V 8 bases short and J 3 bases short, with 17 bases between. The CDR3, as DNA: TGTGCCAGCGATCCAGGGGCGCCCTACAATCAGCCCCAGCATTTT. Translated: CASDPGAPYNQPQHF.

The rearrangement uses TRBV28 and TRBJ1-2; D gene ambiguous. CDR3 length: 11 amino acids. The ends were cut back, 7 bases at V and 6 bases at J, with 9 bases in the middle. The germline CDR1 and CDR2 sequences are MDHEN and SYDVKM. CDR3 amino acids: CASNGLNGYTF. CDR3 sequence (DNA): TGTGCCAGCAACGGGTTGAATGGCTACACCTTC.

This clone was seen only once. This chain links TRBV2 with TRBJ1-6; TRBD1 matches 7 bases. With V trimmed by 8 bases and J by 5 bases, 9 bases remained unmatched. Germline V gene lookup returns CDR1 SNHLY and CDR2 FYNNEI. CDR3 length equals 15 residues. CDR3 DNA sequence: TGTGCCAGCGAGCCGACAGGGCCCCATAATTCACCCCTCCACTTT. Protein product: CASEPTGPHNSPLHF. The variable domain in full, completed from reference TRBV2 and TRBJ1-6, reads EPEVTQTPSHQVTQMGQEVILRCVPISNHLYFYWYRQILGQKVEFLVSFYNNEISEKSEIFDDQFSVERPDGSNFTLKIRSTKLEDSAMYFCASEPTGPHNSPLHFGNGTRLTVT.

This chain links TRBV2 with TRBJ1-2; tentatively, D is TRBD1 (5 bases). V was trimmed by 4 bases and J by 5 bases, leaving 11 bases between them. Germline CDR1 reads SNHLY; CDR2 reads FYNNEI. The CDR3 covers 13 residues. Here the CDR3 reads CASSVAGGYGYTF. In nucleotides, the CDR3 is TGTGCCAGCAGTGTCGCGGGGGGGTATGGCTACACCTTC.

This clone has just one count. The rearrangement joins TRBV2 to TRBJ1-2; 8 bases line up with TRBD1. The CDR3 extends over 16 amino acids. The germline gives CDR1 SNHLY, CDR2 FYNNEI. The V segment lost 5 bases and the J segment 0 bases; nucleotides outside the gene matches: 8. CDR3 nucleotide sequence: TGTGCCAGCAGTCCTTCCGGACAGGGAGCTAACTATGGCTACACCTTC. Its translation: CASSPSGQGANYGYTF.

V is TRBV7-2 and J is TRBJ2-5; 11 bases are a match to TRBD2. The junction had 8 bases not matched to a gene; V was cut back by 1 base and J by 1 base. The CDR3 extends over 18 amino acids. Germline V gene data show CDR1 as SGHTA and CDR2 as FQGNSA. The CDR3 here is CASSLGSLAGGLQETQYF. DNA of the CDR3: TGTGCCAGCAGCTTAGGAAGCCTAGCGGGGGGACTCCAAGAGACCCAGTACTTC.

The gene calls are TRBV7-9 and TRBJ1-2, with unresolved D. This CDR3 is 14 amino acids long. CDR1 is SEHNR, CDR2 FQNEAQ, per germline (reference sequence). Trimming took 4 bases from V and 4 from J, leaving 13 bases between them. CDR3 residues: CASSYQEAAYGYTF. CDR3 nucleotide sequence: TGTGCCAGCAGCTATCAGGAGGCAGCCTATGGCTACACCTTC.

This sequence joins TRBV28 and TRBJ2-7; 8 bases are shared with TRBD1. The CDR3 runs 13 residues. Trimming at V came to 3 bases and at J to 5 bases, leaving 3 bases not matched to a gene. The V gene's germline CDR1 is MDHEN and CDR2 SYDVKM. This chain's CDR3 is CASSLDRVHEQYF. The CDR3 region has the DNA TGTGCCAGCAGTTTGGACAGGGTCCACGAGCAGTACTTC.